This TCR beta chain came from a study of CD8 T cells in Susac syndrome. Random hexamers primed reverse transcription of roughly 0.5 to 1 ug RNA. TCRdb itself ran the immunoSEQ multiplex PCR reads through MiXCR, one entry per CDR3 protein. The table lists 250,000 or so distinct CDR3 sequences, over 85% of them singletons. The study sequenced TCR beta in blood CD8+ and CD4+ T cells. Germline V lookup: CDR1 ENHRY, CDR2 SYGVKD. V lost 10 bases, J lost 0 bases, and 15 bases lay in between. The CDR3 extends over 15 amino acids. Sequences were obtained from CD4+ T cells from PBMCs. The clonotype was recovered from a human donor with multiple sclerosis. The rearrangement uses TRBV10-3 and TRBJ1-4; possible D gene TRBD1, 5 bases. The CDR3 is CATTQGVATNEKLFF. The CDR3 DNA follows: TGTGCCACAACCCAGGGAGTTGCAACTAATGAAAAACTGTTTTTT.